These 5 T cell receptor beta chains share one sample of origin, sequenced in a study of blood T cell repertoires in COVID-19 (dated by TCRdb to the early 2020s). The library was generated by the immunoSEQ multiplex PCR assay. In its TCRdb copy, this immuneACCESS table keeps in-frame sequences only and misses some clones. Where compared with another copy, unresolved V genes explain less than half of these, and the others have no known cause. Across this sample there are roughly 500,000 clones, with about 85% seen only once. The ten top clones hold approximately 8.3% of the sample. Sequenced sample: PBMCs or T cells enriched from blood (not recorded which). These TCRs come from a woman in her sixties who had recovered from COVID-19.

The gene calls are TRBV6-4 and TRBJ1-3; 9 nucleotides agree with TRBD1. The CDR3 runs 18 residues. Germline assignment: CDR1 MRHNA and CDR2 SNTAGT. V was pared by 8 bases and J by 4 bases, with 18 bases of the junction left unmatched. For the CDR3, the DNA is TGTGCCAGCGCCTCTGGAGTAACCGGGACAGGGCCAGGAAACACCATATATTTT. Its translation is CASASGVTGTGPGNTIYF.

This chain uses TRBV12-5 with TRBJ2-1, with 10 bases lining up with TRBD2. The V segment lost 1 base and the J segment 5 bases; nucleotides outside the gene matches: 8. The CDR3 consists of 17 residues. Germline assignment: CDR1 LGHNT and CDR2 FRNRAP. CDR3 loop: CASGLDPILAGDNEQFF. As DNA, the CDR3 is TGTGCTAGTGGTTTGGACCCTATTCTAGCGGGGGACAATGAGCAGTTCTTC.

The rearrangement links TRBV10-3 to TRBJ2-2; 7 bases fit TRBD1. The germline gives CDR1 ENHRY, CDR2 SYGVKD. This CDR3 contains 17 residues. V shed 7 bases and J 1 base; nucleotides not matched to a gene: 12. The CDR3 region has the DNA TGTGCCATCACCACGCCGGGGACAGCTATGAACACCGGGGAGCTGTTTTTT. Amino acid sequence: CAITTPGTAMNTGELFF.

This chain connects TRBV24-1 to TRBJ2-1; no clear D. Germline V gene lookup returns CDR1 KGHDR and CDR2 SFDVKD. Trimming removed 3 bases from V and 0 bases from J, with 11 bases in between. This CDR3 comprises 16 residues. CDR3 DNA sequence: TGTGCCACCAGTGATCAAGCTAGGAGCTCCTACAATGAGCAGTTCTTC. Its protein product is CATSDQARSSYNEQFF.

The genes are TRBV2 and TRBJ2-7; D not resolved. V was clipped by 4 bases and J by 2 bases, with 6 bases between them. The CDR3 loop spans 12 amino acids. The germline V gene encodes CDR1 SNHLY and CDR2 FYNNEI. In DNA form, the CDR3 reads TGTGCCAGCAGTGGACACACCTACGAGCAGTACTTC. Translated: CASSGHTYEQYF.